The 25 T cell receptor beta chains reported below all come from one sample, sequenced in a study of cytomegalovirus exposure and HLA in healthy donors (dated by TCRdb to the late 2010s). Library creation used the immunoSEQ multiplex PCR assay. For the multiplex PCR, a mixture combining 60 forward primers for TCR Vbeta segments and 13 reverse primers for TCR Jbeta segments was used. Not all clones reach the TCRdb copy of this immuneACCESS table, which keeps in-frame sequences only. Checked studies attribute under half of the gap to unresolved V genes and leave the rest unexplained. Present in this sample are 270,000 or so clones, 85% to 95% of which were seen just once. The ten largest clonotypes hold about 1.8% of the sample. The sequencing input was PBMCs. The origin of the receptors is a girl aged 2 to 9 in good health and CMV-seronegative.

V is TRBV5-1 and J is TRBJ2-7; 7 nucleotides line up with TRBD1. Germline loops: CDR1 SGHRS, CDR2 YFSETQ. CDR3 size: 15 residues. Trimming took 0 bases from V and 3 from J; bases not matched to a gene: 6. The CDR3: CASSLESGGLYEQYF. The CDR3 DNA reads as TGCGCCAGCAGCTTGGAGTCAGGGGGTCTCTACGAGCAGTACTTC. Combining the CDR3 with reference TRBV5-1 and TRBJ2-7 gives the whole variable domain KAGVTQTPRYLIKTRGQQVTLSCSPISGHRSVSWYQQTPGQGLQFLFEYFSETQRNKGNFPGRFSGRQFSNSRSEMNVSTLELGDSALYLCASSLESGGLYEQYFGPGTRLTVT.

The rearrangement joins TRBV7-2 to TRBJ2-3, with a possible D match to TRBD2 (6 bases). Trimming left V 4 bases short and J 4 bases short, with 15 bases between. The germline V gene has CDR1 SGHTA and CDR2 FQGNSA. This CDR3 has 15 residues. The CDR3 is CASSSEPGVADTQYF. The CDR3 coding sequence is TGTGCCAGCAGCTCGGAGCCGGGAGTGGCAGATACGCAGTATTTT.

The chain recombines TRBV19 with TRBJ1-4, with 8 bases matching TRBD1. J was trimmed by 7 bases and V by 7 bases; bases with no gene match: 11. Germline-derived CDR1 and CDR2 are LNHDA and SQIVND (reference sequence). The CDR3 covers 15 residues. The CDR3 sequence is CASKYRGRVGEKLFF. Written as DNA, the CDR3 is TGTGCCAGTAAATACAGGGGGAGGGTAGGTGAAAAACTGTTTTTT. Combining the CDR3 with reference TRBV19 and TRBJ1-4 gives the whole variable domain DGGITQSPKYLFRKEGQNVTLSCEQNLNHDAMYWYRQDPGQGLRLIYYSQIVNDFQKGDIAEGYSVSREKKESFPLTVTSAQKNPTAFYLCASKYRGRVGEKLFFGSGTQLSVL.

The V gene is TRBV28, the J gene TRBJ2-1; 9 positions agree with TRBD2. V trimming: 5 bases; J trimming: 8 bases; junction bases outside the gene matches: 10. The length of the CDR3 is 15 residues. Germline CDR1 and CDR2: MDHEN and SYDVKM. CDR3 bases: TGTGCCAGCAGTGCGCCCAGCGGGGGGAGCGATGAGCAGTTCTTC. Its translation is CASSAPSGGSDEQFF. Combining the CDR3 with reference TRBV28 and TRBJ2-1 gives the whole variable domain DVKVTQSSRYLVKRTGEKVFLECVQDMDHENMFWYRQDPGLGLRLIYFSYDVKMKEKGDIPEGYSVSREKKERFSLILESASTNQTSMYLCASSAPSGGSDEQFFGPGTRLTVL.

This chain uses TRBV5-4 with TRBJ2-3, with 13 bases identical to TRBD2. This CDR3 is built from 19 residues. J was trimmed by 2 bases and V by 3 bases; bases with no gene match: 12. Looked up from germline, CDR1 is SGHNT and CDR2 is YYREEE (reference sequence). CDR3 protein: CASSWGGLAGRTDTDTQYF. DNA of the CDR3: TGTGCCAGCAGCTGGGGGGGACTAGCGGGAAGGACGGACACAGATACGCAGTATTTT.

The rearrangement links TRBV7-9 to TRBJ2-1; D is possibly TRBD2 (6 bases). Germline CDR1 reads SEHNR; CDR2 reads FQNEAQ (reference sequence). Trimming stripped 5 bases from V and 13 bases from J, with 12 bases between. This CDR3 has 11 residues. This CDR3 reads CASSLGGPQFF. The CDR3 DNA reads TGTGCCAGCAGCCTCGGAGGGCCCCAGTTCTTC.

The V call is TRBV7-9, the J call TRBJ1-1, with 7 bases fitting TRBD1. The CDR3 totals 14 residues. Per germline, CDR1 SEHNR and CDR2 FQNEAQ (reference sequence). Germline trimming cut 5 bases from V and 4 bases from J; bases unmatched to any gene: 7. The CDR3 loop reads CASSPTGALTEAFF. The CDR3 DNA reads TGTGCCAGCAGCCCTACAGGGGCCCTCACTGAAGCTTTCTTT.

The gene calls are TRBV5-1 and TRBJ1-1, with 9 bases aligning to TRBD1. CDR3 length equals 17 residues. V shed 2 bases and J 1 base; nucleotides not matched to a gene: 9. CDR1 is SGHRS, CDR2 YFSETQ, per germline. CDR3 residues: CASSFWGQGLGNTEAFF. As DNA, the CDR3 is TGCGCCAGCAGCTTTTGGGGACAGGGCCTGGGGAACACTGAAGCTTTCTTT.

This rearrangement joins TRBV5-8 to TRBJ1-2, with 7 positions matching TRBD1. The CDR3 length is 14 residues. After removal of 4 bases from V and 4 bases from J, the junction contained 7 bases not matched to a gene. Germline V gene lookup returns CDR1 SGHTS and CDR2 YDEGEE. In nucleotides, the CDR3 is TGTGCCAGCAGCCAAGGACAGGCGACCTATGGCTACACCTTC. Protein product: CASSQGQATYGYTF.

The chain combines TRBV7-9 with TRBJ1-1, with TRBD1 identical over 11 bases. The CDR3 consists of 15 residues. Germline V lookup: CDR1 SEHNR, CDR2 FQNEAQ (reference sequence). With V trimmed by 4 bases and J by 9 bases, 10 bases remained unmatched. The CDR3, as DNA: TGTGCCAGCAGCTACTCACTCGGGACAGGGGGACAAGCTTTCTTT. Protein: CASSYSLGTGGQAFF.

The rearrangement joins TRBV19 to TRBJ2-1, with D unclear. The CDR3 is 13 amino acids. Germline CDR1 LNHDA, CDR2 SQIVND (reference sequence). Trimming left V 7 bases short and J 4 bases short, with 11 bases between. The CDR3 is CASKMASYNEQFF. In DNA, the CDR3 is TGTGCCAGTAAGATGGCCAGTTACAATGAGCAGTTCTTC.

This clone was counted once. The chain combines TRBV5-4 with TRBJ2-2; TRBD1 is a possible D gene (6 bases). Germline-derived CDR1 and CDR2 are SGHNT and YYREEE (reference sequence). CDR3 size: 15 residues. Between the trimmed V and J ends, which lost 3 bases and 6 bases, there was a span of 15 bases. The CDR3 DNA sequence: TGTGCCAGCAGCTCACGGCAGGGGATGGCCGGGGAGCTGTTTTTT. Protein sequence: CASSSRQGMAGELFF.

V usage is TRBV18 and J usage is TRBJ1-1, with D unclear. This CDR3 region has 16 residues. Trimming removed 2 bases from V and 0 bases from J, with 13 bases in between. Germline CDR1 and CDR2: KGHSH and LQKENI. CDR3 in amino acids: CASSPMERAVNTEAFF. The CDR3 DNA follows: TGTGCCAGCTCACCAATGGAGAGGGCCGTGAACACTGAAGCTTTCTTT.

The V and J genes are TRBV15 and TRBJ2-7; a weak D match, TRBD1 (5 bases). The CDR3 covers 14 residues. In germline, CDR1 is LNHNV, CDR2 YYDKDF (reference sequence). V lost 3 bases and J 3 bases, leaving 12 bases between the germline ends. CDR3 region: CATSSPSDSYEQYF. The CDR3 coding sequence is TGTGCCACCAGCAGCCCCTCAGACAGCTACGAGCAGTACTTC. Full variable domain (outside the CDR3, taken from reference TRBV15 and TRBJ2-7): DAMVIQNPRYQVTQFGKPVTLSCSQTLNHNVMYWYQQKSSQAPKLLFHYYDKDFNNEADTPDNFQSRRPNTSFCFLDIRSPGLGDTAMYLCATSSPSDSYEQYFGPGTRLTVT.

The chain links TRBV6-6 to TRBJ1-1; D is unclear. The CDR3 consists of 14 residues. Germline CDR1 and CDR2: MNHNY and SVGAGI (reference sequence). Deletions cut 2 bases from V and 1 base from J, with 8 bases between. The CDR3 DNA follows: TGTGCCAGCAGTTACCGGCAGGCGAACACTGAAGCTTTCTTT. Amino acids: CASSYRQANTEAFF.

The chain carries TRBV19 and TRBJ2-7; 7 positions agree with TRBD1. The CDR3 contains 14 residues. Per the germline V gene, CDR1 is LNHDA and CDR2 is SQIVND (reference sequence). Trimming removed 5 bases from V and 6 bases from J; junction bases left unmatched: 10. For the CDR3, the DNA is TGTGCCAGTAGTTCGGGGACAGCTGTGTTCGAGCAGTACTTC. This codes for CASSSGTAVFEQYF.

The chain joins TRBV5-1 to TRBJ2-7, with a possible D match to TRBD2 (7 bases). V was shortened by 2 bases and J by 4 bases, with 16 bases between the two germline ends. This CDR3 has 15 amino acids. From germline, CDR1 is SGHRS and CDR2 YFSETQ. The DNA of the CDR3 is TGCGCCAGCAGCTTACGCGGGGGCCCTGAATACGAGCAGTACTTC. Translating it yields CASSLRGGPEYEQYF.

The V call is TRBV13, the J call TRBJ2-3; 9 bases map to TRBD2. The trim removed 1 base at V and 10 bases at J, leaving 3 bases unmatched. The germline V gene has CDR1 PRHDT and CDR2 FYEKMQ (reference sequence). This CDR3 has 13 residues. CDR3 sequence (DNA): TGTGCCAGCAGCTTAGCACCTAGCGGGGCGCAGTATTTT. This translates into CASSLAPSGAQYF. The full variable domain, completed using reference TRBV13 and TRBJ2-3, is AAGVIQSPRHLIKEKRETATLKCYPIPRHDTVYWYQQGPGQDPQFLISFYEKMQSDKGSIPDRFSAQQFSDYHSELNMSSLELGDSALYFCASSLAPSGAQYFGPGTRLTVL.

V gene TRBV5-8 combines with J gene TRBJ2-2, with 11 bases lining up with TRBD2. The J segment lost 7 bases and the V segment lost 6 bases, leaving 14 bases of the junction unmatched. Germline CDR1 SGHTS, CDR2 YDEGEE. CDR3 size: 17 residues. CDR3 coding DNA: TGTGCCAGCACTTGGACTAGCGGGTGGCCGCACGACGGGGAGCTGTTTTTT. Translating gives CASTWTSGWPHDGELFF.

The chain uses TRBV5-1 and TRBJ1-1; possible D gene TRBD1, 6 bases. CDR1 is SGHRS, CDR2 YFSETQ, per germline. V was shortened by 0 bases and J by 1 base, with 10 bases between the two germline ends. The CDR3 totals 15 residues. The CDR3 protein is CASSLVGTRNTEAFF. CDR3 in DNA: TGCGCCAGCAGCTTGGTAGGGACAAGGAACACTGAAGCTTTCTTT.

The chain recombines TRBV15 with TRBJ1-4, with 8 bases fitting TRBD1. The CDR3 totals 16 residues. Germline CDR1 reads LNHNV; CDR2 reads YYDKDF (reference sequence). V lost 5 bases and J lost 8; bases outside the gene matches: 13. For the CDR3, the DNA is TGTGCCACCAGCGGGGAGTTGACAGGGGTGAGGGAAAAACTGTTTTTT. It specifies CATSGELTGVREKLFF.

The chain links TRBV10-3 to TRBJ2-7; TRBD1 aligns across 8 bases. V lost 8 bases, J lost 4 bases, and 16 bases stayed unmatched. Per the germline V gene, CDR1 is ENHRY and CDR2 is SYGVKD. The CDR3 covers 16 residues. CDR3 bases: TGTGCCATCCGGGCAGGGGGCTGGTTACTCCCTTACGAGCAGTACTTC. It is translated as CAIRAGGWLLPYEQYF.

The chain carries TRBV7-8 and TRBJ2-7, with 12 bases identical to TRBD2. The CDR3 loop spans 20 amino acids. CDR1 and CDR2 (germline): SGHVS, FQNEAQ. Trimming at V came to 2 bases and at J to 0 bases, leaving 14 bases not matched to a gene. The CDR3 loop reads CASSLTLAGGPTGSSYEQYF. The CDR3 DNA reads as TGTGCCAGCAGCTTAACCCTAGCGGGGGGGCCAACAGGGAGCTCCTACGAGCAGTACTTC.

This clone occurred once. A read error may produce the germline difference seen at one junction end. The chain joins TRBV7-9 to TRBJ2-7; the match to TRBD2 covers 11 bases. CDR3 size: 15 residues. From germline, CDR1 is SEHNR and CDR2 FQNEAQ (reference sequence). DNA of the CDR3: TGTTCCAGCAGCTTAGCGGGGGGGCCCACCTACGAGCAGTACTTC. Its translation is CSSSLAGGPTYEQYF.

This chain uses TRBV9 with TRBJ1-2; a weak D match, TRBD1 (6 bases). V lost 0 bases and J lost 8, with 11 bases in between. The CDR3 is made up of 13 amino acids. Germline CDR1 reads SGDLS; CDR2 reads YYNGEE. Here the CDR3 reads CASSVAGEGGYTF. CDR3 coding DNA: TGTGCCAGCAGCGTAGCAGGGGAAGGAGGCTACACCTTC.